Listed below are T cell receptor beta chains from one sample, sequenced in a study of early T cells in non-severe SARS-CoV-2 infection. From the 5' RACE reads, TCRdb called clonotypes with MiXCR, one entry per CDR3 protein. Here the sample spans about 58,000 distinct CDR3 sequences, roughly 12% being singletons. The sequencing sample was made of whole blood. These receptors were obtained from an adult who was a healthcare worker with PCR-confirmed SARS-CoV-2 infection or an uninfected control (not recorded which). The CDR3 runs from the conserved cysteine through the conserved F or W. D genes are given only for firm matches. Clone size, where shown, is once, few, many, or a class for clones that have expanded.

NA	TRBV9	TRBJ2-1	few	TGTGCCAGCAGCGTAAGGGACACCAAAATGAATGAGCAGTTCTTC	CASSVRDTKMNEQFF
TRBD2	TRBV28	TRBJ2-5	few	TGTGCCAGCACCCACTCACCTTCTAGCGGGAGTTGGGAGACCCAGTACTTC	CASTHSPSSGSWETQYF
NA	TRBV12-3/TRBV12-4	TRBJ2-1	many	TGTGCCAGCAGTTTAGCGGCCAGCTCCTACAATGAGCAGTTCTTC	CASSLAASSYNEQFF
TRBD2	TRBV28	TRBJ2-5	many	TGTGCCAGCAGTTTGGGCGGGGGGCCTATAGAGACCCAGTACTTC	CASSLGGGPIETQYF
NA	TRBV12-3/TRBV12-4	TRBJ2-5	many	TGTGCCAGCAGCTCCTCACCGGAGACCCAGTACTTC	CASSSSPETQYF
NA	TRBV3-1	TRBJ2-1	many	TGTGCCAGCAGCCAAGATTACAGCGGCAATGAGCAGTTCTTC	CASSQDYSGNEQFF
NA	TRBV12-3/TRBV12-4	TRBJ2-5	NA	TGTGCCAGCAGCCTCACTAGGGGCGGTGAGACCCAGTACTTC	CASSLTRGGETQYF
TRBD2	TRBV29-1	TRBJ2-1	many	TGCAGCGTTGCTAGCGGGGATGAGCAGTTCTTC	CSVASGDEQFF
NA	TRBV29-1	TRBJ2-2	NA	TGCAGCGTTGTGGGCACGAACACCGGGGAGCTGTTTTTT	CSVVGTNTGELFF
NA	TRBV30	TRBJ2-1	many	TGTGCCTGGAGTAAGTACAATGAGCAGTTCTTC	CAWSKYNEQFF
NA	TRBV9	TRBJ2-7	few	TGTGCCAGCAGCCCCGGGACACTCAACGAGCAGTACTTC	CASSPGTLNEQYF
NA	TRBV2	TRBJ2-7	few	TGTGCCAGCAGGCGGGACTCGGGCATCGACGAGCAGTACTTC	CASRRDSGIDEQYF
TRBD2	TRBV27	TRBJ2-5	few	TGTGCCAGCAGTTTATCAGGCGGGAGAATCGAGACCCAGTACTTC	CASSLSGGRIETQYF
TRBD2	TRBV20-1	TRBJ2-3	many	TGCAGTGCTAGGGCTAGCGGGAGCCTAGATACGCAGTATTTT	CSARASGSLDTQYF
NA	TRBV5-1	TRBJ2-2	many	TGCGCCAGCAGCTCTGAGACACCGAACACCGGGGAGCTGTTTTTT	CASSSETPNTGELFF
TRBD2	TRBV12-3/TRBV12-4	TRBJ2-1	many	TGTGCCAGCAGCCCCAGCGGGGAGCGATTCGATGAGCAGTTCTTC	CASSPSGERFDEQFF
NA	TRBV28	TRBJ2-7	many	TGTGCCAGCAGCTCCTGGGGGAGCCCCTACGAGCAGTACTTC	CASSSWGSPYEQYF
TRBD2	TRBV27	TRBJ2-7	many	TGTGCCAGCAGGGCCGGGACTAGCGGGAACGACGAGCAGTACTTC	CASRAGTSGNDEQYF
TRBD1	TRBV7-8	TRBJ1-4	many	TGTGCCAGCGTCGGGGACAGGGGCCCCGGAAAACTGTTTTTT	CASVGDRGPGKLFF
NA	TRBV12-3/TRBV12-4	TRBJ2-7	NA	TGTGCCAGCAGTTCCAACATAGGCGAGCAGTACTTC	CASSSNIGEQYF
NA	TRBV5-8	TRBJ1-1	many	TGTGCCAGCAGCTTCGGACAGAGTGAAGCTTTCTTT	CASSFGQSEAFF
TRBD2	TRBV7-9	TRBJ2-3	few	TGTGCCAGCAGCTTAGGACTAGCGGTCACAGATACGCAGTATTTT	CASSLGLAVTDTQYF
NA	TRBV27	TRBJ2-7	many	TGTGCCAGCAGTTTAAAATTGGGACAAGTGCGCGAGCAGTACTTC	CASSLKLGQVREQYF
TRBD2	TRBV12-3/TRBV12-4	TRBJ2-3	many	TGTGCCAGCAGTTGGAAGACTAGCGGGGGAGGGGATACGCAGTATTTT	CASSWKTSGGGDTQYF